The clone carrying this TCR beta chain was picked up many times. Its specificity is not known. Arm-PCR with iRepertoire HTBI primers amplified the CDR3 regions for these TCR beta libraries. TCRdb reprocessed the multiplex PCR reads with MiXCR, giving one entry per CDR3 protein. The sample lists some 460,000 distinct CDR3 sequences; roughly 17% were seen once. This entry is derived from a study of regulatory T cells in long-lasting Graves disease. Time point reported: newly diagnosed GD, antithyroid drugs for less than 3 months. The TCR library was made from RNA extracted from PBMCs. The patient group derived from an endocrinology department in Xi'an, China. This CDR3 region has 15 residues. Trimming cost V 2 bases and J 0 bases, with 9 bases left between them. Germline lookup yields CDR1 LGHNT and CDR2 FRNRAP. Broader study findings: Persistent disease preferred TRBV28, TRBJ1-2 and TRBJ2-5; new disease, TRBV20-1 and TRBJ2-1.

This sample also appeared in a second study, on T cells in Graves' hyperthyroidism and ophthalmopathy. As that study records: If no ophthalmopathy progression occurred within 18 months, Graves' hyperthyroidism was stable. First-round RT-PCR of the TCR CDR3 relied on the HTBI primer set.

The material sequenced was peripheral blood mononuclear cells (PBMCs), taken at new diagnosis, from a patient treated with antithyroid drugs. The genes are TRBV12-5 and TRBJ2-3, with D maybe TRBD2 (6 bases). This sequence originates from a man aged 40-49 years with Graves disease. CDR3 nucleotides: TGTGCTAGTGGTTTGTCACGGGGGAGCACAGATACGCAGTATTTT. Its protein product is CASGLSRGSTDTQYF.